These 31 T cell receptor beta chains came from one sample sequenced in a study of shared clonotypes between healthy human individuals. Assay used: immunoSEQ multiplex PCR; TCRdb lists only in-frame clones, some missing. The sample lists more than 2,000,000 clones, over 85% seen once, with around 0.4% in the top ten. The specimen was naive CD4+ T cells from PBMCs. Subset indicated: CD45RA+ positively selected. The source of these receptors is a man between 18 and 29 years old in good health. Some clones in this sample may be carry-over from other donors' samples.

In the case of this clone: At the DNA level, this CDR3 is encoded by other sequences in the same sample as well. The chain carries TRBV4-2 and TRBJ1-2; D gene ambiguous. Germline V lookup: CDR1 LGHNA, CDR2 YNFKEQ. The CDR3 is made up of 13 amino acids. Trimming took off 1 base at V and 2 bases at J, with 5 bases between the two ends. CDR3 protein: CASSQGVNYGYTF. The CDR3 region has the DNA TGTGCCAGCAGCCAAGGGGTGAACTATGGCTACACCTTC.

The V and J genes are TRBV28 and TRBJ1-5; D remains unclear. The CDR3 sequence is 13 residues long. Trimming removed 6 bases from V and 2 bases from J, with 8 bases in between. CDR1 is MDHEN, CDR2 SYDVKM, per germline. The chain's CDR3 is CASSDTGNQPQHF. In DNA, the CDR3 is TGTGCCAGCAGCGATACAGGCAATCAGCCCCAGCATTTT.

The rearrangement links TRBV5-1 to TRBJ2-5, with 8 nucleotides matching TRBD2. This CDR3 region has 14 residues. Germline V CDR1 and CDR2: SGHRS, YFSETQ. V was pared by 2 bases and J by 4 bases, with 4 bases of the junction left unmatched. The CDR3 region has the DNA TGCGCCAGCAGCTTTACGGGAGGGGGAGAGACCCAGTACTTC. Translating gives CASSFTGGGETQYF.

This chain joins TRBV2 and TRBJ2-7; D gene ambiguous. Trimming removed 7 bases at V and 6 bases at J, with 10 bases between. Germline V gene data show CDR1 as SNHLY and CDR2 as FYNNEI. The CDR3 length is 11 residues. CDR3 residues: CASKQSAEQYF. In DNA form, the CDR3 reads TGTGCCAGCAAACAGTCCGCCGAGCAGTACTTC.

This clone was detected only once. The chain joins TRBV5-6 to TRBJ2-1; 11 bases line up with TRBD2. Germline CDR1 and CDR2: SGHDT and YYEEEE. The CDR3 spans 17 residues. Trimming cost V 4 bases and J 3 bases; bases outside gene matches: 9. CDR3 DNA sequence: TGTGCCAGCAGCACCCGGATAGCGGGAGGGCACTACAATGAGCAGTTCTTC. Encoded protein: CASSTRIAGGHYNEQFF.

The CDR3 nucleotides are TGTGCCAGCAGTGGGAACCGCAGATTCGGGGAAAAACTGTTTTTT. Translation: CASSGNRRFGEKLFF. This rearrangement joins TRBV2 to TRBJ1-4; D is uncertain. From germline, CDR1 is SNHLY and CDR2 FYNNEI. The CDR3 sequence is 15 residues long. V was cut by 4 bases and J by 8 bases, with 17 bases left in between.

The chain employs TRBV28 and TRBJ2-1, with 9 bases identical to TRBD2. V gave up 8 bases and J gave up 9 bases; unmatched junction bases: 11. Looked up from germline, CDR1 is MDHEN and CDR2 is SYDVKM. CDR3 length: 14 residues. CDR3 sequence: CASGASGTGGEQFF. Written as DNA, the CDR3 is TGTGCCAGCGGGGCTAGCGGGACGGGGGGTGAGCAGTTCTTC.

The V and J genes are TRBV7-3 and TRBJ2-7; tentatively, D is TRBD1 or TRBD2 (5 bases each). The CDR3 covers 13 residues. The V gene lost 4 bases and the J gene lost 3 bases, with 10 bases spanning the gap. From germline, CDR1 is SGHTA and CDR2 FQGTGA. CDR3 nucleotides: TGTGCCAGCAGCTACCGGGACGGCTACGAGCAGTACTTC. This encodes CASSYRDGYEQYF.

The chain couples TRBV18 to TRBJ2-3; no firm D call. Germline V gives CDR1 KGHSH, CDR2 LQKENI. This CDR3 has 15 amino acids. The V end lost 4 bases, the J end lost 2 bases, and 13 bases lay between the germline ends. CDR3 in DNA: TGTGCCAGCTCACAAAACACCGACCCCACAGATACGCAGTATTTT. It yields the protein CASSQNTDPTDTQYF.

The rearrangement uses TRBV6-1 and TRBJ1-2; 9 bases match TRBD1. The junction had 6 bases not matched to a gene; V was cut back by 2 bases and J by 5 bases. The CDR3 runs to 15 residues. CDR1 is MNHNS, CDR2 SASEGT, per germline. The CDR3 region is CASSEMGQGRYGYTF. In DNA, the CDR3 is TGTGCCAGCAGTGAAATGGGACAGGGCCGATATGGCTACACCTTC.

The chain recombines TRBV28 with TRBJ1-2; 8 bases line up with TRBD1. CDR1 and CDR2 from the germline V gene are MDHEN and SYDVKM. This CDR3 is built from 17 residues. V gave up 4 bases and J gave up 0 bases; unmatched junction bases: 10. This CDR3 is CASSSQTHRGANYGYTF. The CDR3 DNA follows: TGTGCCAGCAGTTCCCAGACCCACAGGGGGGCTAACTATGGCTACACCTTC.

The chain recombines TRBV30 with TRBJ2-1; weak D call: TRBD2 (5 bases). CDR1 and CDR2 (germline): GTSNPN, SVGIG (reference sequence). V lost 3 bases and J lost 2, with 5 bases in between. The CDR3 is made up of 12 amino acids. The CDR3 DNA reads TGTGCCTGGAGCGGGGCCTACAATGAGCAGTTCTTC. Translation gives CAWSGAYNEQFF.

The V gene is TRBV7-9, the J gene TRBJ2-7, with 7 bases aligning to TRBD2. Germline CDR1 SEHNR, CDR2 FQNEAQ (reference sequence). Trimming removed 3 bases from V and 2 bases from J; junction bases left unmatched: 4. This CDR3 has 14 residues. The CDR3 reads CASSLGGTPYEQYF. The CDR3 DNA is TGTGCCAGCAGCTTGGGGGGGACCCCCTACGAGCAGTACTTC. The full variable domain, its missing parts supplied by reference TRBV7-9 and TRBJ2-7, is DTGVSQNPRHKITKRGQNVTFRCDPISEHNRLYWYRQTLGQGPEFLTYFQNEAQLEKSRLLSDRFSAERPKGSFSTLEIQRTEQGDSAMYLCASSLGGTPYEQYFGPGTRLTVT.

With regard to this clone: This sample includes further DNA sequences coding for the same CDR3. This chain connects TRBV7-9 to TRBJ2-5; the D is unclear. V lost 3 bases to trimming and J lost 5 bases, with 10 bases between them. Per the germline V gene, CDR1 is SEHNR and CDR2 is FQNEAQ (reference sequence). This CDR3 contains 13 residues. As DNA, the CDR3 is TGTGCCAGCAGCTTGGCAGGCTGGGAGACCCAGTACTTC. This codes for CASSLAGWETQYF.

The chain employs TRBV14 and TRBJ2-1; a possible D gene is TRBD2 (5 bases). The V gene lost 4 bases and the J gene lost 5 bases, with 15 bases spanning the gap. Germline lookup yields CDR1 SGHDN and CDR2 FVKESK. The CDR3 contains 15 residues. The CDR3 reads CASSLIPGINNEQFF. For the CDR3, the DNA is TGTGCCAGCAGCCTAATCCCGGGAATAAACAATGAGCAGTTCTTC.

The V gene is TRBV19, the J gene TRBJ1-2, with D hard to call. Deletions cut 2 bases from V and 6 bases from J, with 10 bases between. CDR1 LNHDA and CDR2 SQIVND come from the germline V gene (reference sequence). This CDR3 has 13 residues. CDR3 DNA: TGTGCCAGTAGTATACCCAGGCTGGATGGCTACACCTTC. Residues: CASSIPRLDGYTF.

This clone has only one observation. The rearrangement joins TRBV18 to TRBJ1-3; no reliable D call. Looked up from germline, CDR1 is KGHSH and CDR2 is LQKENI. V dropped 3 bases and J dropped 0 bases, with 15 bases sitting between them. The CDR3 length is 17 residues. In DNA form, the CDR3 reads TGTGCCAGCTCACCGTCCTTGGGAAAGAGCTCTGGAAACACCATATATTTT. Translating it yields CASSPSLGKSSGNTIYF.

This chain links TRBV10-3 with TRBJ2-4; 11 nucleotides agree with TRBD1. This CDR3 region has 17 residues. V was pared by 3 bases and J by 6 bases, with 10 bases of the junction left unmatched. Germline CDR1 ENHRY, CDR2 SYGVKD. The CDR3 DNA is TGTGCCATCAGTGATGGGACAGGGGGTAGGGTTGGAAACATTCAGTACTTC. It encodes CAISDGTGGRVGNIQYF.

This sequence joins TRBV7-3 and TRBJ2-3, with D possibly TRBD1 on 5 matching bases. The germline V gene encodes CDR1 SGHTA and CDR2 FQGTGA. Trimming took off 5 bases at V and 0 bases at J, with 15 bases between the two ends. The CDR3 consists of 16 residues. CDR3: CASSDPPTASTDTQYF. The CDR3 DNA reads TGTGCCAGCAGCGACCCCCCGACAGCGAGCACAGATACGCAGTATTTT. Filled out from reference TRBV7-3 and TRBJ2-3, the complete variable domain reads GAGVSQTPSNKVTEKGKYVELRCDPISGHTALYWYRQSLGQGPEFLIYFQGTGAADDSGLPNDRFFAVRPEGSVSTLKIQRTERGDSAVYLCASSDPPTASTDTQYFGPGTRLTVL.

Notes on this clone: Other DNA sequences in the same sample also yield this CDR3. The rearrangement uses TRBV7-2 and TRBJ2-3; D unclear. This CDR3 spans 13 amino acids. Trimming took 5 bases from V and 4 from J, leaving 10 bases between them. The germline gives CDR1 SGHTA, CDR2 FQGNSA. CDR3 sequence: CASSPRLPDTQYF. CDR3 DNA sequence: TGTGCCAGCAGCCCCAGACTCCCAGATACGCAGTATTTT.

This clone was seen a handful of times. V usage is TRBV27 and J usage is TRBJ1-5; 7 nucleotides agree with TRBD1. This CDR3 contains 14 residues. CDR1 and CDR2 (germline): MNHEY, SMNVEV (reference sequence). The J segment lost 4 bases and the V segment lost 5 bases, leaving 5 bases of the junction unmatched. The CDR3: CASSTGQFNQPQHF. The DNA for the CDR3 is TGTGCCAGCAGTACGGGACAGTTTAATCAGCCCCAGCATTTT.

This rearrangement joins TRBV28 to TRBJ2-7, with D uncertain. CDR3 length: 13 amino acids. CDR1 MDHEN and CDR2 SYDVKM come from the germline V gene. CDR3 sequence reads: CDSSAGHYYEQYF. CDR3 DNA: TGTGATTCGAGCGCAGGCCACTACTACGAGCAGTACTTC.

This chain uses TRBV7-9 with TRBJ2-2; 11 positions agree with TRBD1. CDR1 and CDR2 (germline): SEHNR, FQNEAQ (reference sequence). The CDR3 sequence is 15 residues long. Trimming at V came to 7 bases and at J to 7 bases, leaving 8 bases not matched to a gene. CDR3 loop: CASTTGDRGSGELFF. CDR3 sequence (DNA): TGTGCCAGCACCACAGGGGACAGGGGGAGCGGGGAGCTGTTTTTT.

The V gene is TRBV7-2, the J gene TRBJ1-3; D is ambiguous. Trimming stripped 1 base from V and 4 bases from J, with 11 bases between. This CDR3 comprises 15 residues. Germline V gene data show CDR1 as SGHTA and CDR2 as FQGNSA. In DNA form, the CDR3 reads TGTGCCAGCAGCTTAGTAGGACCCGCCGGAAACACCATATATTTT. Protein product: CASSLVGPAGNTIYF.

This clone is a singleton in its sample. One end of the junction is discordant with germline, which a read error may explain. V and J are TRBV5-3 and TRBJ2-5; TRBD2 agrees at 14 bases. TRBV5-3 is designated an ORF whose function remains uncertain. The CDR3 length is 16 residues. CDR3 DNA: TGTGCCAGAAGCTTCTTCTGGACTAGCGGGAGGTCCACAGGAGACTTC. Translation: CARSFFWTSGRSTGDF.

The chain is built from TRBV11-2 and TRBJ2-5; D gene uncertain. V was pared by 4 bases and J by 5 bases, with 8 bases between. Germline assignment: CDR1 SGHAT and CDR2 FQNNGV. The CDR3 extends over 12 amino acids. In DNA form, the CDR3 reads TGTGCCAGCAGCTATCGCCGGGAGACCCAGTACTTC. It encodes CASSYRRETQYF. Full variable domain (missing parts from reference TRBV11-2 and TRBJ2-5): EAGVAQSPRYKIIEKRQSVAFWCNPISGHATLYWYQQILGQGPKLLIQFQNNGVVDDSQLPKDRFSAERLKGVDSTLKIQPAKLEDSAVYLCASSYRRETQYFGPGTRLLVL.

This chain uses TRBV7-9 with TRBJ1-2; D is unresolved. From germline, CDR1 is SEHNR and CDR2 FQNEAQ (reference sequence). The CDR3 consists of 11 residues. The V end lost 5 bases, the J end lost 7 bases, and 8 bases lay between the germline ends. The CDR3 DNA follows: TGTGCCAGCAGCGCCCCCAGTGGCTACACCTTC. It yields the protein CASSAPSGYTF.

The rearrangement links TRBV7-6 to TRBJ1-4; weak D call: TRBD1 (5 bases). The germline V gene encodes CDR1 SGHVS and CDR2 FNYEAQ. The CDR3 runs 15 residues. V shed 1 base and J shed 3 bases, with 9 bases lying between them. The DNA of the CDR3 is TGTGCCAGCAGCTTAGGTGTGGGGGCTAATGAAAAACTGTTTTTT. Its translation: CASSLGVGANEKLFF.

The chain combines TRBV2 with TRBJ2-5; 7 bases are shared with TRBD2. The CDR3 is 13 residues long. With 11 bases clipped from V and 5 bases from J, the junction kept 11 bases outside the gene matches. Germline V lookup: CDR1 SNHLY, CDR2 FYNNEI. CDR3 protein: CAGGEQYLETQYF. The CDR3 DNA sequence: TGTGCCGGGGGGGAACAGTACCTTGAGACCCAGTACTTC.

CDR3 amino acids: CASSQRRASGANVLTF. For the CDR3, the DNA is TGTGCCAGCAGTCAACGACGGGCCTCTGGGGCCAACGTCCTGACTTTC. The rearrangement uses TRBV28 and TRBJ2-6, with D uncertain. The germline V and J ends were trimmed by 5 bases and 0 bases, with 11 bases remaining between them. Germline V gene sequence: CDR1 MDHEN, CDR2 SYDVKM. The CDR3 is made up of 16 amino acids.

V gene TRBV6-5 combines with J gene TRBJ2-1, with 7 positions matching TRBD2. There are 14 residues in the CDR3. CDR1 and CDR2 from the germline V gene are MNHEY and SVGAGI. Unmatched junction bases numbered 7, after V lost 6 bases and J lost 5 bases. In DNA, the CDR3 is TGTGCCAGCAGACATAGCGGGTCTGACAATGAGCAGTTCTTC. Encoded protein: CASRHSGSDNEQFF.